These 14 T cell receptor beta chains share one sample of origin, sequenced in a study of cytomegalovirus exposure and HLA in healthy donors. The PCR ran on 60 Vbeta and 13 Jbeta primers. Clones were read by immunoSEQ multiplex PCR, and TCRdb kept only the in-frame ones, dropping some. The ten top clones account for roughly 1.2%, within a sample of around 210,000 clones. The sequenced material came from PBMCs. These receptors were collected from a girl aged 2 to 10 in good health and CMV-seropositive.

This chain links TRBV7-2 with TRBJ2-7, with D perhaps matching TRBD1 (5 bases). Germline V CDR1 and CDR2: SGHTA, FQGNSA. This CDR3 is built from 14 residues. Deletions cut 3 bases from V and 6 bases from J, with 15 bases between. The CDR3 loop is CASSFVIREGEQYF. The CDR3 coding sequence is TGTGCCAGCAGCTTCGTAATCAGGGAAGGCGAGCAGTACTTC.

The V call is TRBV6-1, the J call TRBJ2-2, with TRBD1 matching 10 bases. The CDR3 has 15 amino acids. CDR1 is MNHNS and CDR2 is SASEGT in the germline V gene. V was pared by 1 base and J by 4 bases, with 0 bases of the junction left unmatched. CDR3 region: CASSEGTGGTGELFF. The CDR3 DNA reads as TGTGCCAGCAGTGAAGGGACAGGGGGCACCGGGGAGCTGTTTTTT.

The rearrangement uses TRBV5-6 and TRBJ2-2, with 10 bases matching TRBD1. The CDR3 length is 17 residues. With 1 base clipped from V and 0 bases from J, the junction kept 3 bases outside the gene matches. CDR1 is SGHDT and CDR2 is YYEEEE in the germline V gene. The CDR3 region has the DNA TGTGCCAGCAGCTTGCCAGGACAGGGGGCGAACACCGGGGAGCTGTTTTTT. Translating gives CASSLPGQGANTGELFF.

The rearrangement links TRBV18 to TRBJ2-7; a possible D gene is TRBD1 (6 bases). Germline lookup yields CDR1 KGHSH and CDR2 LQKENI. Trimming left V 3 bases short and J 3 bases short, with 6 bases between. This CDR3 is built from 12 residues. The CDR3, as DNA: TGTGCCAGCTCACCGACAGGCTACGAGCAGTACTTC. This translates into CASSPTGYEQYF.

This rearrangement joins TRBV10-3 to TRBJ1-2, with TRBD1 matching 9 bases. V was pared by 6 bases and J by 3 bases, with 5 bases of the junction left unmatched. Germline lookup yields CDR1 ENHRY and CDR2 SYGVKD. CDR3 length: 14 residues. CDR3 loop: CAISTGGVDYGYTF. The CDR3 nucleotides are TGTGCCATCAGCACAGGGGGCGTTGACTATGGCTACACCTTC.

This rearrangement joins TRBV25-1 to TRBJ2-2; 7 bases agree with TRBD1. Germline trimming cut 3 bases from V and 6 bases from J; bases unmatched to any gene: 4. CDR3 size: 14 residues. CDR1 is MGHDK and CDR2 is SYGVNS in the germline V gene. The CDR3 spells CASSDRDRPGELFF. Written as DNA, the CDR3 is TGTGCCAGCAGTGACCGGGACAGACCCGGGGAGCTGTTTTTT. The variable domain in full, with the rest retrieved from reference TRBV25-1 and TRBJ2-2, is EADIYQTPRYLVIGTGKKITLECSQTMGHDKMYWYQQDPGMELHLIHYSYGVNSTEKGDLSSESTVSRIRTEHFPLTLESARPSHTSQYLCASSDRDRPGELFFGEGSRLTVL.

The chain joins TRBV2 to TRBJ2-3; 8 bases fit TRBD2. CDR3 length equals 15 residues. CDR1 SNHLY and CDR2 FYNNEI come from the germline V gene. V was clipped by 7 bases and J by 5 bases; unmatched bases: 11. DNA of the CDR3: TGTGCCAGCACCTATAGCGGGAAGGGAGGAGATACGCAGTATTTT. Protein sequence: CASTYSGKGGDTQYF.

The genes are TRBV19 and TRBJ1-1, with 11 bases matching TRBD1. Germline values: CDR1 LNHDA, CDR2 SQIVND (reference sequence). V shed 4 bases, J shed 5 bases, and the junction held 9 bases outside the gene matches. The CDR3 runs to 16 residues. The CDR3 DNA follows: TGTGCCAGTAGTAGAGGACAGGGGGCTGTGTGGACTGAAGCTTTCTTT. Translated, it gives CASSRGQGAVWTEAFF.

The V call is TRBV5-5, the J call TRBJ2-7, with TRBD2 matching 13 bases. The CDR3 spans 16 residues. Germline assignment: CDR1 SGHKS and CDR2 YYEKEE (reference sequence). J lost 6 bases, V lost 1 base, and 7 bases had no gene match. CDR3 DNA: TGTGCCAGCAGCTTGTCCCCGGGACTAGCGGGAATCGAGCAGTACTTC. It translates to CASSLSPGLAGIEQYF.

V gene TRBV11-2 combines with J gene TRBJ2-5; tentatively, D is TRBD2 (6 bases). Germline CDR1 SGHAT, CDR2 FQNNGV. The CDR3 has 16 residues. V was trimmed by 4 bases and J by 0 bases, leaving 15 bases between them. This CDR3 is CASSWGTLSNQETQYF. Written as DNA, the CDR3 is TGTGCCAGCAGCTGGGGGACTTTGAGCAACCAAGAGACCCAGTACTTC.

Here the CDR3 DNA reads TGTGCCAGCAGTTCCCTCCCCAGCGGTGGTGGGTTCTTC. Its protein is CASSSLPSGGGFF. This rearrangement joins TRBV28 to TRBJ2-1, with TRBD2 as a possible D gene (5 bases). V lost 4 bases, J lost 15 bases, and 19 bases lay in between. The CDR3 is 13 residues long. Germline CDR1 reads MDHEN; CDR2 reads SYDVKM.

CDR3 protein: CASSLAGGPKTQYF. DNA for the CDR3: TGTGCCAGCAGTTTAGCGGGAGGGCCGAAGACCCAGTACTTC. This rearrangement joins TRBV27 to TRBJ2-5; 9 bases match TRBD2. Trimming removed 2 bases from V and 6 bases from J; junction bases left unmatched: 4. The CDR3 runs 14 residues. The germline gives CDR1 MNHEY, CDR2 SMNVEV (reference sequence).

The CDR3 DNA reads as TGTGCCAGCAGACCTCAGGGGGCTGATGGCTACACCTTC. Translating it yields CASRPQGADGYTF. The V and J genes are TRBV25-1 and TRBJ1-2; 8 nucleotides align to TRBD1. Losses at the gene ends were 6 bases for V and 6 bases for J; bases not matched to a gene: 6. The CDR3 contains 13 residues. Germline V gene sequence: CDR1 MGHDK, CDR2 SYGVNS.

Of note for this clone: One end of the junction varies from germline; a read error may be responsible. The chain employs TRBV28 and TRBJ1-1, with TRBD1 matching over 7 bases. The CDR3 runs to 12 residues. Germline assignment: CDR1 MDHEN and CDR2 SYDVKM. Written as DNA, the CDR3 is TGTGCCGGCAGCCACAGTTACAGGGGACCTTTCTTT. This translates into CAGSHSYRGPFF.